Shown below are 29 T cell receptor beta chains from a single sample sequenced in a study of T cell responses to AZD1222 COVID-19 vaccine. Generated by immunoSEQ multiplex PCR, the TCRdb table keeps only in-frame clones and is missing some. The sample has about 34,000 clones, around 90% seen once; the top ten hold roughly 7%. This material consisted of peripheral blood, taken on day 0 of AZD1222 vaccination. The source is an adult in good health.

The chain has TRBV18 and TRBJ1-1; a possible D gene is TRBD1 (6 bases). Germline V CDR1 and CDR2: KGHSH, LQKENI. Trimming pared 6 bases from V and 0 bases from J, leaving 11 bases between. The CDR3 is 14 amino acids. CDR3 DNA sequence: TGTGCCAGCTCCCAAGGGACATTGAACACTGAAGCTTTCTTT. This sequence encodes CASSQGTLNTEAFF.

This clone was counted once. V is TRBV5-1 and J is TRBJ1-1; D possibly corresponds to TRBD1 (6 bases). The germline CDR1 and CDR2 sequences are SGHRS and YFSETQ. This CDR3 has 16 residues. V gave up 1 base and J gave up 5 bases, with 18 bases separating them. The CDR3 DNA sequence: TGCGCCAGCAGCTTGCGTCCATCAGGGGCAGGGACTGAAGCTTTCTTT. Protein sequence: CASSLRPSGAGTEAFF.

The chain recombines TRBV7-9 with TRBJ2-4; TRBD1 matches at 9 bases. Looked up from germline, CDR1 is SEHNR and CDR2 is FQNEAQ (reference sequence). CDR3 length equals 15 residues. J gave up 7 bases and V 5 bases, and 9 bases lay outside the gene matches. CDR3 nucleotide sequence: TGTGCCAGCAGCCTCGGGACAGGGCGGTGGAACATTCAGTACTTC. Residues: CASSLGTGRWNIQYF.

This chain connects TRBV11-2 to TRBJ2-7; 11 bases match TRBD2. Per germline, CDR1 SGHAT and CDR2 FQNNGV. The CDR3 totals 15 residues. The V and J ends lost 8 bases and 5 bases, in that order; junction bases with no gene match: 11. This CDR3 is CASADTSGSKDEQYF. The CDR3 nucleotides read TGTGCCAGCGCAGACACTAGCGGGAGTAAGGACGAGCAGTACTTC.

The CDR3 is CASSPTGTGAYGYTF. The CDR3 DNA reads TGTGCCAGTAGTCCTACCGGGACAGGGGCCTATGGCTACACCTTC. This sequence joins TRBV19 and TRBJ1-2, with 10 positions matching TRBD1. This CDR3 comprises 15 residues. Looked up from germline, CDR1 is LNHDA and CDR2 is SQIVND (reference sequence). The J segment lost 4 bases and the V segment lost 5 bases, leaving 7 bases of the junction unmatched.

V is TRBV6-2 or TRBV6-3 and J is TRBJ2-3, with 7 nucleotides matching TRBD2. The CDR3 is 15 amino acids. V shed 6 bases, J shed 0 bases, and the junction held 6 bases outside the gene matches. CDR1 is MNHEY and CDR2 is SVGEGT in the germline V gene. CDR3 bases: TGTGCCAGCAGCTGGGACTACGAAAGCACAGATACGCAGTATTTT. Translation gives CASSWDYESTDTQYF.

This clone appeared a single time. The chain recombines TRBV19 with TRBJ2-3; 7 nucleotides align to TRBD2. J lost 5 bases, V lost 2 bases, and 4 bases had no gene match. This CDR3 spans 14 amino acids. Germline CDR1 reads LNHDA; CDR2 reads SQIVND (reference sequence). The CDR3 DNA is TGTGCCAGTAGTATAATCGGGGGGAGAGATACGCAGTATTTT. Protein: CASSIIGGRDTQYF.

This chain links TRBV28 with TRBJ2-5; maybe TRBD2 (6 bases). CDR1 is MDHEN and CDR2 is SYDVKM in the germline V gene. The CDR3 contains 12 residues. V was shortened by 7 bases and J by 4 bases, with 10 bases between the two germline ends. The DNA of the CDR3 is TGTGCCAGCAATTACGGGAGAGAGACCCAGTACTTC. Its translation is CASNYGRETQYF.

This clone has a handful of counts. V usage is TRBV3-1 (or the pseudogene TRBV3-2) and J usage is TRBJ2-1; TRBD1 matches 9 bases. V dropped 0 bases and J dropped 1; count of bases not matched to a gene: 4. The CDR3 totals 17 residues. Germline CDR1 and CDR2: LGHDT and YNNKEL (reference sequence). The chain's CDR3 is CASSQDPDRGSYNEQFF. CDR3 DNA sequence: TGTGCCAGCAGCCAAGATCCGGACAGGGGATCCTACAATGAGCAGTTCTTC.

The CDR3 bases are TGTGCCAGCAGCTTAGGCACGAACACTGAAGCTTTCTTT. Protein sequence: CASSLGTNTEAFF. The chain joins TRBV11-2 to TRBJ1-1; D is uncertain. The CDR3 runs 13 residues. The germline CDR1 and CDR2 sequences are SGHAT and FQNNGV. The V end was cut by 1 base, the J end by 1 base, with 4 bases between.

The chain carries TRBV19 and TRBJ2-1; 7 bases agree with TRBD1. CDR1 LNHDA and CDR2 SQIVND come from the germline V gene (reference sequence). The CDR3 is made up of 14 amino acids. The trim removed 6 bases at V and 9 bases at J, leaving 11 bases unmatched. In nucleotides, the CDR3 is TGTGCCAGTAGGAACAGGGGAACTACCGGTGAGCAGTTCTTC. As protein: CASRNRGTTGEQFF.

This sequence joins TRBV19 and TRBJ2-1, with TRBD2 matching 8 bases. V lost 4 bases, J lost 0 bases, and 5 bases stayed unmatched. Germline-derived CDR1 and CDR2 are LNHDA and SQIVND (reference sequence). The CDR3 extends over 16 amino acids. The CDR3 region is CASSSSGASSYNEQFF. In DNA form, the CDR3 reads TGTGCCAGTAGTAGTAGCGGGGCAAGCTCCTACAATGAGCAGTTCTTC.

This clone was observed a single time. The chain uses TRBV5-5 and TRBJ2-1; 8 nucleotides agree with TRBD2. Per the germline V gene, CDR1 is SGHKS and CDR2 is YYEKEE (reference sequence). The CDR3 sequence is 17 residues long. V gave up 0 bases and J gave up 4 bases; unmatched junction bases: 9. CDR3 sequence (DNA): TGTGCCAGCAGCTTGGCCGGGGGGGGCTACCCGTACAATGAGCAGTTCTTC. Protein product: CASSLAGGGYPYNEQFF.

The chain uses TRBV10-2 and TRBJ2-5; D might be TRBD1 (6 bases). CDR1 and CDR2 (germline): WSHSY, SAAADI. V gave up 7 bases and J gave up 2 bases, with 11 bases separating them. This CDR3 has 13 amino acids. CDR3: CASTPGTQETQYF. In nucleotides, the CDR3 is TGCGCCAGCACCCCTGGGACACAAGAGACCCAGTACTTC.

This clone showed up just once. The DNA of the CDR3 is TGCGCCAGCAGCCGAGGGACAGACACTGAAGCTTTCTTT. It codes for CASSRGTDTEAFF. J is TRBJ1-1 and V is TRBV5-1; 7 bases match TRBD1. Germline V gene sequence: CDR1 SGHRS, CDR2 YFSETQ. The V segment lost 4 bases and the J segment 3 bases; nucleotides outside the gene matches: 3. The CDR3 is made up of 13 amino acids.

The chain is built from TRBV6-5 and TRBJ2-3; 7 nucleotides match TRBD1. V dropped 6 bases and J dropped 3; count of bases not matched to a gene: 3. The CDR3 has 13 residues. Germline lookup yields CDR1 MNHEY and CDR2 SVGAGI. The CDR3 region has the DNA TGTGCCAGCAGCCGACAGGGAACAGATACGCAGTATTTT. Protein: CASSRQGTDTQYF.

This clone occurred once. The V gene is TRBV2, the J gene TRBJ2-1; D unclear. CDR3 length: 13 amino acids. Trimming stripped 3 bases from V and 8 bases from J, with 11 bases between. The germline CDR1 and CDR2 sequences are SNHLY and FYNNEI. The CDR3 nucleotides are TGTGCCAGCAGTGAGAACACGAACGATGAGCAGTTCTTC. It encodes CASSENTNDEQFF.

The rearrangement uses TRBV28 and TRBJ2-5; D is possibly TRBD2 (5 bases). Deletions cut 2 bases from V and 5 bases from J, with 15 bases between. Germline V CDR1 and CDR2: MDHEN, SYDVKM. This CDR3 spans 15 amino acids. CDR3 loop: CASSLPPRGMETQYF. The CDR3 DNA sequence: TGTGCCAGCAGTTTACCACCTCGGGGAATGGAGACCCAGTACTTC.

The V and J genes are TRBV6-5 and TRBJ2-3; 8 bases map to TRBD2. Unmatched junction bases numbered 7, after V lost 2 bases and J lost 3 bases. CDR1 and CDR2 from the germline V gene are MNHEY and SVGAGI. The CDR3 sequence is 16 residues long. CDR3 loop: CASSYGPGGRTDTQYF. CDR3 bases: TGTGCCAGCAGTTACGGTCCGGGGGGGCGAACAGATACGCAGTATTTT.

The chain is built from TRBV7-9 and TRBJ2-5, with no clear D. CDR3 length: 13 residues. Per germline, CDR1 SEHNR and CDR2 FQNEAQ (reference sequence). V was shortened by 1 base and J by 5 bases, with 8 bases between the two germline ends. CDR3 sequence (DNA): TGTGCCAGCAGCTTAGGGGGTCGGGAGACCCAGTACTTC. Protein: CASSLGGRETQYF.

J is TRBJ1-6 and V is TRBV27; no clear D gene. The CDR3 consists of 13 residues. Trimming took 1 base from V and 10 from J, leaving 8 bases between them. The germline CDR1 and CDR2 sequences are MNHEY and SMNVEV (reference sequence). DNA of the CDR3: TGTGCCAGCAGTTTATTTATGGAGTCACCCCTCCACTTT. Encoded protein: CASSLFMESPLHF.

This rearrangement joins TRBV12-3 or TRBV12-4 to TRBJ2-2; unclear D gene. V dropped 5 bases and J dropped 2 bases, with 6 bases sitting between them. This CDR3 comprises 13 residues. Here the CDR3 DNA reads TGTGCCAGCAGTCTCCTTAACACCGGGGAGCTGTTTTTT. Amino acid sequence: CASSLLNTGELFF.

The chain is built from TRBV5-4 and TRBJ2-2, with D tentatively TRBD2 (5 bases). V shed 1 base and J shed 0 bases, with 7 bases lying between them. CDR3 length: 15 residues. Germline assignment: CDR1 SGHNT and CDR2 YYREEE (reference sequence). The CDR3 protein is CASSLTGTNTGELFF. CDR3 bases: TGTGCCAGCAGCTTGACGGGGACGAACACCGGGGAGCTGTTTTTT. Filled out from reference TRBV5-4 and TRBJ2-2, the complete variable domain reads ETGVTQSPTHLIKTRGQQVTLRCSSQSGHNTVSWYQQALGQGPQFIFQYYREEENGRGNFPPRFSGLQFPNYSSELNVNALELDDSALYLCASSLTGTNTGELFFGEGSRLTVL.

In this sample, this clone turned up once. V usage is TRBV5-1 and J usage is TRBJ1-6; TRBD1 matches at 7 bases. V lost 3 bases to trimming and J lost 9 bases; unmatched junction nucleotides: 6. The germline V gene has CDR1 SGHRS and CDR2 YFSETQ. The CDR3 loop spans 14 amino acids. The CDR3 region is CASSSGQDASPLHF. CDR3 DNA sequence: TGCGCCAGCAGCTCCGGACAGGATGCTTCACCCCTCCACTTT.

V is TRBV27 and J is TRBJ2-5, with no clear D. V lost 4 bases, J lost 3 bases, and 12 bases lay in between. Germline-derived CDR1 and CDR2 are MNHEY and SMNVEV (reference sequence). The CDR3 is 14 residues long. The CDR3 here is CASSSNPGEETQYF. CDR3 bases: TGTGCCAGCAGTTCCAACCCGGGTGAAGAGACCCAGTACTTC.

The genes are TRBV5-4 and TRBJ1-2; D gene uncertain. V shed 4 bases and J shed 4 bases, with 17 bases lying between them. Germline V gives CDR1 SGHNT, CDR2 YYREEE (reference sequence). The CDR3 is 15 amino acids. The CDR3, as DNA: TGTGCCAGCAGCCCTGGAGGCAGGTCGGGCTATGGCTACACCTTC. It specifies CASSPGGRSGYGYTF.

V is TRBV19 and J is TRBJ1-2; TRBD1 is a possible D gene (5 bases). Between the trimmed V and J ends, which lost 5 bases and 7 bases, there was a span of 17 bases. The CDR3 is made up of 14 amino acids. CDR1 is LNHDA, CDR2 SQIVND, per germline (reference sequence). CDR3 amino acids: CASSLGRVYFGYTF. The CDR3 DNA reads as TGTGCCAGTAGTCTCGGCAGGGTTTATTTTGGCTACACCTTC.

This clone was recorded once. The chain's CDR3 is CASSLVTSGLRDTQYF. The CDR3 nucleotides are TGTGCCAGCAGCTTAGTGACTAGCGGCCTTCGGGATACGCAGTATTTT. The genes are TRBV11-2 and TRBJ2-3, with 9 bases that match TRBD2. V lost 1 base and J lost 6; bases outside the gene matches: 8. Germline V gene sequence: CDR1 SGHAT, CDR2 FQNNGV. This CDR3 region has 16 residues.

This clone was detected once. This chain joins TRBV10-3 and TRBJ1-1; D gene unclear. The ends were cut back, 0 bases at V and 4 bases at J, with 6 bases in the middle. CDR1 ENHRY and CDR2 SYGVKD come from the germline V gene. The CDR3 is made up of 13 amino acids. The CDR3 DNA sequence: TGTGCCATCAGTGAGTCGTTGGGCACTGAAGCTTTCTTT. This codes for CAISESLGTEAFF.